One sample yielded the 27 T cell receptor beta chains listed below, sequenced in a study of blood T cell repertoires in COVID-19. Here immunoSEQ multiplex PCR was the method, and the copy in TCRdb shows in-frame clones only, minus some. The sample carries 150,000 to 200,000 clones, 83% recorded once. Sequenced input: peripheral blood. The receptors stem from a woman in her thirties or forties with acute or convalescent COVID-19.

This clone turned up a few times. Other DNA sequences within the sample encode an identical CDR3. The V gene is TRBV19, the J gene TRBJ2-2; 7 nucleotides match TRBD1. J gave up 1 base and V 6 bases, and 2 bases lay outside the gene matches. CDR1 and CDR2 (germline): LNHDA, SQIVND (reference sequence). There are 14 residues in the CDR3. The CDR3 DNA follows: TGTGCCAGTAGGCGACAGGGGAACACCGGGGAGCTGTTTTTT. Amino acids: CASRRQGNTGELFF.

The CDR3 DNA is TGTGCCATCAGTGAGTCGGGGACTAGCGGGGGATACTCTGGGGCCAACGTCCTGACTTTC. It specifies CAISESGTSGGYSGANVLTF. The chain employs TRBV10-3 and TRBJ2-6, with 14 bases matching TRBD2. V was pared by 0 bases and J by 0 bases, with 4 bases of the junction left unmatched. CDR1 is ENHRY and CDR2 is SYGVKD in the germline V gene. The CDR3 runs to 20 residues.

Only one count was recorded for this clone. This sequence joins TRBV5-4 and TRBJ1-2; D gene uncertain. Germline V CDR1 and CDR2: SGHNT, YYREEE (reference sequence). This CDR3 contains 14 residues. V lost 2 bases to trimming and J lost 8 bases, with 16 bases between them. The CDR3 nucleotides read TGTGCCAGCAGCTTACCAGCCTCCCCGGGGGGCTACACCTTC. This encodes CASSLPASPGGYTF.

This sequence joins TRBV28 and TRBJ1-4; TRBD1 aligns across 9 bases. The CDR3 runs to 15 residues. The V gene end was trimmed by 5 bases and the J gene end by 6 bases; junction bases not matched to a gene: 7. Germline V gives CDR1 MDHEN, CDR2 SYDVKM. The CDR3 protein is CASSLRDRVDEKLFF. CDR3 nucleotide sequence: TGTGCCAGCAGTCTCCGGGACAGGGTGGATGAAAAACTGTTTTTT.

This clone was detected only once. This chain joins TRBV5-1 and TRBJ1-4; D possibly corresponds to TRBD1 (5 bases). V dropped 4 bases and J dropped 4 bases, with 17 bases sitting between them. The CDR3 spans 16 residues. The germline V gene encodes CDR1 SGHRS and CDR2 YFSETQ. CDR3: CASSAGGDGFNEKLFF. CDR3 bases: TGCGCCAGCAGCGCGGGGGGGGACGGCTTTAATGAAAAACTGTTTTTT.

The chain recombines TRBV9 with TRBJ2-1, with TRBD2 as a possible D gene (6 bases). This CDR3 is 18 amino acids long. V dropped 4 bases and J dropped 7 bases, with 27 bases sitting between them. Germline lookup yields CDR1 SGDLS and CDR2 YYNGEE. The CDR3 DNA reads TGTGCCAGCAGCATAAGCCTAGATAAGGGTCGGAGGGGAAATGAGCAGTTCTTC. Protein product: CASSISLDKGRRGNEQFF.

The chain links TRBV2 to TRBJ1-2; D is perhaps TRBD1 (6 bases). The CDR3 loop spans 13 amino acids. Trimming took 6 bases from V and 6 from J, leaving 14 bases between them. Looked up from germline, CDR1 is SNHLY and CDR2 is FYNNEI. The CDR3 loop is CASSEQGLHGYTF. The CDR3 DNA follows: TGTGCCAGCAGCGAACAGGGACTACATGGCTACACCTTC. The variable domain in full, with the rest retrieved from reference TRBV2 and TRBJ1-2, is EPEVTQTPSHQVTQMGQEVILRCVPISNHLYFYWYRQILGQKVEFLVSFYNNEISEKSEIFDDQFSVERPDGSNFTLKIRSTKLEDSAMYFCASSEQGLHGYTFGSGTRLTVV.

The CDR3 sequence is CASSDSGTGIAGELFF. As DNA, the CDR3 is TGTGCCAGCAGCGATTCCGGGACAGGGATCGCCGGGGAGCTGTTTTTT. The gene calls are TRBV28 and TRBJ2-2; 9 bases are shared with TRBD1. The CDR3 is 16 amino acids. Germline trimming cut 6 bases from V and 6 bases from J; bases unmatched to any gene: 11. CDR1 is MDHEN, CDR2 SYDVKM, per germline.

The chain recombines TRBV6-5 with TRBJ2-5, with D possibly TRBD2 on 5 matching bases. Germline values: CDR1 MNHEY, CDR2 SVGAGI. CDR3 length: 12 residues. Trimming took off 7 bases at V and 7 bases at J, with 13 bases between the two ends. The CDR3: CASNTGVWTQYF. The CDR3 coding sequence is TGTGCCAGCAACACCGGGGTATGGACCCAGTACTTC.

The chain joins TRBV28 to TRBJ1-4; 7 bases are a match to TRBD1. CDR3 length: 15 amino acids. With V trimmed by 7 bases and J by 7 bases, 12 bases remained unmatched. Germline CDR1 MDHEN, CDR2 SYDVKM. The CDR3 DNA follows: TGTGCCAGCACCGATTCGACAGGGCGGTTTGAAAAACTGTTTTTT. It encodes CASTDSTGRFEKLFF.

The J gene is TRBJ1-2, the V gene TRBV30; D may be TRBD1 (6 bases). Germline lookup yields CDR1 GTSNPN and CDR2 SVGIG (reference sequence). The CDR3 covers 14 residues. Deletions cut 4 bases from V and 0 bases from J, with 12 bases between. CDR3 sequence (DNA): TGTGCCTGGAACAGGGACCGAGCTAACTATGGCTACACCTTC. It encodes CAWNRDRANYGYTF.

The rearrangement uses TRBV9 and TRBJ1-1; 9 bases agree with TRBD1. The CDR3 contains 12 residues. Trimming cost V 5 bases and J 6 bases; bases outside gene matches: 2. Looked up from germline, CDR1 is SGDLS and CDR2 is YYNGEE. DNA for the CDR3: TGTGCCAGCAGTGGACAGGGGTCTGAAGCTTTCTTT. This gives the protein CASSGQGSEAFF.

This rearrangement joins TRBV5-1 to TRBJ2-6, with a tentative D call TRBD1 (5 bases). Trimming removed 3 bases from V and 2 bases from J, with 21 bases in between. The germline gives CDR1 SGHRS, CDR2 YFSETQ. CDR3 size: 19 residues. CDR3 sequence: CASSSSGFTLVAGANVLTF. CDR3 bases: TGCGCCAGCAGCTCTTCAGGGTTTACCCTCGTCGCTGGGGCCAACGTCCTGACTTTC.

CDR3 sequence (DNA): TGTGCCAGCAGCCATTACGCGGGACAGGGGGTGGGAGGGTCACCCCTCCACTTT. Amino acids: CASSHYAGQGVGGSPLHF. The chain carries TRBV11-2 and TRBJ1-6; 11 positions match TRBD1. CDR1 is SGHAT, CDR2 FQNNGV, per germline. The CDR3 totals 18 residues. V trimming: 5 bases; J trimming: 10 bases; junction bases outside the gene matches: 16.

This clone is a singleton in its sample. J is TRBJ2-1 and V is TRBV5-1; 9 bases align to TRBD1. This CDR3 has 14 amino acids. The ends lost 3 bases at V and 7 bases at J; junction bases unmatched: 5. Germline V gives CDR1 SGHRS, CDR2 YFSETQ. The CDR3 bases are TGCGCCAGCAGCTCGTGGACAGGGGATAATGAGCAGTTCTTC. This encodes CASSSWTGDNEQFF.

The CDR3 nucleotides read TGTGCCAGCAGCTTTGGACAGGGGATGAACACTGAAGCTTTCTTT. Its protein product is CASSFGQGMNTEAFF. This chain uses TRBV7-3 with TRBJ1-1, with 9 positions matching TRBD1. CDR3 length: 15 residues. Germline-derived CDR1 and CDR2 are SGHTA and FQGTGA. Losses at the gene ends were 3 bases for V and 0 bases for J; bases not matched to a gene: 2.

This clone showed up just a few times. At one boundary the junction diverges from the germline segment, which might be a read error. The J gene is TRBJ2-3, the V gene TRBV7-7, with D possibly being TRBD2 (6 bases). This CDR3 has 15 amino acids. In germline, CDR1 is SSHAT, CDR2 FNYEAQ (reference sequence). CDR3 coding DNA: TGTGCTAGCAGCTTAGGGAGGACTTCCACAGATACGCAGTATTTT. It is translated as CASSLGRTSTDTQYF.

This chain uses TRBV3-1 (or the pseudogene TRBV3-2) with TRBJ2-7; D uncertain. The CDR3 extends over 13 amino acids. Germline CDR1 reads LGHDT; CDR2 reads YNNKEL (reference sequence). The germline V and J ends were trimmed by 1 base and 3 bases, with 7 bases remaining between them. CDR3 DNA: TGTGCCAGCAGCCAAGCAGGCCGCTACGAGCAGTACTTC. It specifies CASSQAGRYEQYF.

This clone has a single count. This rearrangement joins TRBV21-1 to TRBJ2-7; the tabulated D call, TRBD1, remains unverified against the DNA. TRBV21-1 is designated a pseudogene. The CDR3 loop spans 13 amino acids. CDR3 DNA sequence: TGTGCCAGCAGCAAAGCCAGGGGGCACGAGCAGTACTTC. Amino acid sequence: CASSKARGHEQYF.

A single count supports this clone. The chain couples TRBV5-6 to TRBJ1-1, with TRBD1 identical over 10 bases. V lost 4 bases to trimming and J lost 4 bases; unmatched junction nucleotides: 4. CDR1 is SGHDT, CDR2 YYEEEE, per germline. This CDR3 is built from 14 residues. The CDR3 region is CASSRRTGGTEAFF. The CDR3 DNA reads TGTGCCAGCAGCAGGAGGACAGGGGGCACTGAAGCTTTCTTT. Looking up the rest from reference TRBV5-6 and TRBJ1-1 gives the full variable domain: DAGVTQSPTHLIKTRGQQVTLRCSPKSGHDTVSWYQQALGQGPQFIFQYYEEEERQRGNFPDRFSGHQFPNYSSELNVNALLLGDSALYLCASSRRTGGTEAFFGQGTRLTVV.

This chain joins TRBV5-4 and TRBJ1-1, with unresolved D. Trimming took off 5 bases at V and 4 bases at J, with 12 bases between the two ends. This CDR3 comprises 13 residues. Germline V gives CDR1 SGHNT, CDR2 YYREEE (reference sequence). Here the CDR3 DNA reads TGTGCCAGCAGAAAGGAGGTCGGCACTGAAGCTTTCTTT. Translated, it gives CASRKEVGTEAFF.

The chain joins TRBV27 to TRBJ2-1, with TRBD2 matching over 12 bases. The germline gives CDR1 MNHEY, CDR2 SMNVEV (reference sequence). Trimming took 5 bases from V and 15 from J; bases not matched to a gene: 17. The length of the CDR3 is 16 residues. The CDR3 loop reads CASSPNGLAGLVTRFF. CDR3 coding DNA: TGTGCCAGCAGTCCAAACGGACTAGCGGGGTTGGTGACTCGGTTCTTC.

The chain uses TRBV12-5 and TRBJ1-2; no firm D call. V was cut by 2 bases and J by 1 base, with 14 bases left in between. Per the germline V gene, CDR1 is LGHNT and CDR2 is FRNRAP. The CDR3 consists of 16 residues. This chain's CDR3 is CASGLISGNLNYGYTF. CDR3 coding DNA: TGTGCTAGTGGTTTGATCTCGGGAAACCTTAACTATGGCTACACCTTC.

The rearrangement uses TRBV11-2 and TRBJ2-1, with 7 bases that match TRBD2. The ends lost 5 bases at V and 15 bases at J; junction bases unmatched: 7. The germline CDR1 and CDR2 sequences are SGHAT and FQNNGV. The CDR3 is made up of 11 amino acids. The CDR3 reads CASSAAGSLFF. The CDR3 nucleotides read TGTGCCAGCAGCGCAGCGGGATCTCTGTTCTTC.

This clone was observed a single time. The chain is built from TRBV9 and TRBJ2-5; D possibly corresponds to TRBD1 (6 bases). Trimming took 0 bases from V and 1 from J, leaving 10 bases between them. This CDR3 region has 15 residues. CDR1 SGDLS and CDR2 YYNGEE come from the germline V gene. The CDR3 reads CASSVVQGLQETQYF. The CDR3 DNA is TGTGCCAGCAGCGTAGTCCAGGGGCTCCAAGAGACCCAGTACTTC.

This clone was seen just once. The V and J genes are TRBV7-2 and TRBJ2-1; 8 nucleotides line up with TRBD1. This CDR3 is 15 amino acids long. Germline values: CDR1 SGHTA, CDR2 FQGNSA. Trimming removed 7 bases from V and 0 bases from J; junction bases left unmatched: 5. The CDR3 sequence is CASTGQGSSYNEQFF. The DNA for the CDR3 is TGTGCCAGCACAGGACAGGGTAGCTCCTACAATGAGCAGTTCTTC.

This rearrangement joins TRBV4-1 to TRBJ2-1; 11 nucleotides agree with TRBD2. CDR3 length: 17 residues. Losses at the gene ends were 2 bases for V and 4 bases for J; bases not matched to a gene: 7. Germline lookup yields CDR1 MGHRA and CDR2 YSYEKL. The DNA of the CDR3 is TGCGCCAGCAGCCAATTGCGCACTAGCGGGGGTTACAATGAGCAGTTCTTC. Residues: CASSQLRTSGGYNEQFF.